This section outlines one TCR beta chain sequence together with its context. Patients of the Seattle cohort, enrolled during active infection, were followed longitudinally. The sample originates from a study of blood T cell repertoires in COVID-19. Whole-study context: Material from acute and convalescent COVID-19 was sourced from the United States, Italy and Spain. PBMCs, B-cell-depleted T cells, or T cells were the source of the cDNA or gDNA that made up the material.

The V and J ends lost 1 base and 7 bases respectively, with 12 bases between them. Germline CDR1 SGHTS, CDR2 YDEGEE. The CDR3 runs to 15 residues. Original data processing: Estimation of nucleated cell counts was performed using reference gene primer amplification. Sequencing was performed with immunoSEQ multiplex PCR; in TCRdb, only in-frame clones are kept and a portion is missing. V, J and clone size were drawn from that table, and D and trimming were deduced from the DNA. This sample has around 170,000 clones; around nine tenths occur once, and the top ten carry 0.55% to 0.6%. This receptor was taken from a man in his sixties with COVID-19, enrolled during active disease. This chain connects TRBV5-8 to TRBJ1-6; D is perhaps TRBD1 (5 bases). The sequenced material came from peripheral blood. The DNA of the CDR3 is TGTGCCAGCAGCTTGTCGGGACTGCACAATTCACCCCTCCACTTT. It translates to CASSLSGLHNSPLHF.